The 15 T cell receptor beta chains presented below share a single source sample, sequenced in a study of cytomegalovirus exposure and HLA in healthy donors. The primer mix had 60 Vbeta and 13 Jbeta primers. The repertoire was sequenced with immunoSEQ multiplex PCR; TCRdb's copy has only in-frame clones and lacks some. The table shows some 120,000 clones, with about 74% occurring only once. The specimen sequenced was PBMCs. These receptors all stem from a woman between 45 and 65 years old in good health and CMV-seropositive.

This clone was seen a handful of times. The chain couples TRBV5-1 to TRBJ2-6; tentative D call: TRBD1 (6 bases). Germline V lookup: CDR1 SGHRS, CDR2 YFSETQ. The CDR3 has 17 residues. Trimming removed 0 bases from V and 4 bases from J, with 14 bases in between. The CDR3 nucleotides read TGCGCCAGCAGCTTGGGCCCCACAGGGTCCGGGGCCAACGTCCTGACTTTC. As protein: CASSLGPTGSGANVLTF.

The V and J genes are TRBV2 and TRBJ2-2, with 8 bases identical to TRBD1. V gave up 5 bases and J gave up 5 bases; unmatched junction bases: 4. The CDR3 has 14 residues. Germline V gene lookup returns CDR1 SNHLY and CDR2 FYNNEI. CDR3 loop: CASSSGGWTGELFF. The CDR3 nucleotides read TGTGCCAGCAGTTCAGGGGGCTGGACCGGGGAGCTGTTTTTT. Variable domain in full (rest from reference TRBV2 and TRBJ2-2): EPEVTQTPSHQVTQMGQEVILRCVPISNHLYFYWYRQILGQKVEFLVSFYNNEISEKSEIFDDQFSVERPDGSNFTLKIRSTKLEDSAMYFCASSSGGWTGELFFGEGSRLTVL.

This clone occurred once. The V and J genes are TRBV25-1 and TRBJ1-2; 7 positions agree with TRBD1. This CDR3 contains 14 residues. Germline V gives CDR1 MGHDK, CDR2 SYGVNS. V gave up 0 bases and J gave up 7 bases; unmatched junction bases: 5. CDR3 residues: CASSEYVGGSGYTF. CDR3 DNA: TGTGCCAGCAGTGAATATGTAGGGGGCTCTGGCTACACCTTC.

The V gene is TRBV30, the J gene TRBJ1-1; TRBD1 might be the D (5 bases). Trimming took off 4 bases at V and 3 bases at J, with 18 bases between the two ends. From germline, CDR1 is GTSNPN and CDR2 SVGIG (reference sequence). The length of the CDR3 is 15 residues. CDR3 protein: CAWMHGRAGDTEAFF. In nucleotides, the CDR3 is TGTGCCTGGATGCACGGCAGGGCGGGGGACACTGAAGCTTTCTTT.

This chain joins TRBV11-3 and TRBJ2-1; 7 bases agree with TRBD1. The CDR3 is 14 residues long. From germline, CDR1 is SGHNT and CDR2 YENEEA. V was pared by 6 bases and J by 5 bases, with 7 bases of the junction left unmatched. CDR3: CASSWNRGNNEQFF. In DNA form, the CDR3 reads TGTGCCAGCAGTTGGAACAGGGGAAACAATGAGCAGTTCTTC.

This chain uses TRBV4-2 with TRBJ2-7; 10 bases map to TRBD2. The junction had 8 bases not matched to a gene; V was cut back by 3 bases and J by 6 bases. The CDR3 contains 15 residues. The germline CDR1 and CDR2 sequences are LGHNA and YNFKEQ. CDR3 sequence (DNA): TGTGCCAGCAGCCACTCGAGCGGGGGGGCCGTCGAGCAGTACTTC. It is translated as CASSHSSGGAVEQYF.

The J gene is TRBJ2-5, the V gene TRBV29-1; TRBD2 is a possible D gene (7 bases). The CDR3 runs to 13 residues. The V and J ends lost 6 bases and 5 bases respectively, with 16 bases between them. Germline V gene data show CDR1 as SQVTM and CDR2 as ANQGSEA. The CDR3 loop is CSVRRGAGETQYF. As DNA, the CDR3 is TGCAGCGTCCGCCGGGGGGCTGGGGAGACCCAGTACTTC.

This clone came up once. V gene TRBV19 combines with J gene TRBJ2-1; D gene ambiguous. This CDR3 has 16 residues. Germline V gives CDR1 LNHDA, CDR2 SQIVND (reference sequence). V was pared by 3 bases and J by 5 bases, with 17 bases between. In DNA form, the CDR3 reads TGTGCCAGTAGTATTGGGCGCCTCGGTAGTCACAATGAGCAGTTCTTC. This translates into CASSIGRLGSHNEQFF.

A remark on this clone: Germline is not matched at one junction end, which may reflect a read error. The V and J genes are TRBV18 and TRBJ2-1, with 7 bases lining up with TRBD1. The germline CDR1 and CDR2 sequences are KGHSH and LQKENI. This CDR3 comprises 15 residues. The CDR3 loop is CASSPGDRSFNEQFF. CDR3 bases: TGTGCCAGCTCACCGGGGGACAGATCCTTCAATGAGCAGTTCTTC. Full variable domain (remainder filled in from reference TRBV18 and TRBJ2-1): NAGVMQNPRHLVRRRGQEARLRCSPMKGHSHVYWYRQLPEEGLKFMVYLQKENIIDESGMPKERFSAEFPKEGPSILRIQQVVRGDSAAYFCASSPGDRSFNEQFFGPGTRLTVL.

The rearrangement links TRBV5-5 to TRBJ1-2; 9 nucleotides align to TRBD1. Per the germline V gene, CDR1 is SGHKS and CDR2 is YYEKEE (reference sequence). Trimming at V came to 0 bases and at J to 5 bases, leaving 14 bases not matched to a gene. The CDR3 runs to 18 residues. The CDR3, as DNA: TGTGCCAGCAGCTTGGGTTCCCCCGGGACAGGGCTCCGGTATGGCTACACCTTC. This codes for CASSLGSPGTGLRYGYTF.

V is TRBV19 and J is TRBJ2-7; 8 bases are shared with TRBD1. Germline V lookup: CDR1 LNHDA, CDR2 SQIVND (reference sequence). The trim removed 5 bases at V and 4 bases at J, leaving 7 bases unmatched. The CDR3 runs 14 residues. The CDR3 loop reads CASSATGAVYEQYF. The CDR3 DNA reads TGTGCCAGTAGTGCGACAGGGGCGGTATACGAGCAGTACTTC.

In this sample, this clone turned up a few times. The chain has TRBV10-3 and TRBJ2-2, with TRBD1 as a possible D gene (6 bases). The CDR3 extends over 13 amino acids. Germline loops: CDR1 ENHRY, CDR2 SYGVKD. Trimming left V 11 bases short and J 4 bases short, with 14 bases between. CDR3 loop: CASGDRRTGELFF. CDR3 sequence (DNA): TGTGCCTCAGGAGACAGGCGCACCGGGGAGCTGTTTTTT.

The chain is built from TRBV5-1 and TRBJ2-1, with 9 bases that match TRBD1. Germline CDR1 and CDR2: SGHRS and YFSETQ. V trimming: 4 bases; J trimming: 7 bases; junction bases outside the gene matches: 6. The CDR3 sequence is 14 residues long. In DNA, the CDR3 is TGCGCCAGCAGCGCCGGGGACAGGGCGAATGAGCAGTTCTTC. Residues: CASSAGDRANEQFF.

The chain recombines TRBV19 with TRBJ1-1; D may be TRBD1 (5 bases). CDR3 length: 16 residues. Germline V lookup: CDR1 LNHDA, CDR2 SQIVND (reference sequence). V lost 0 bases, J lost 0 bases, and 11 bases lay in between. The CDR3 region is CASSIEAGNMNTEAFF. The CDR3 DNA reads as TGTGCCAGTAGTATAGAGGCAGGGAATATGAACACTGAAGCTTTCTTT.

This rearrangement joins TRBV19 to TRBJ2-4; D might be TRBD1 (6 bases). V was trimmed by 4 bases and J by 8 bases, leaving 12 bases between them. The length of the CDR3 is 13 residues. CDR1 and CDR2 (germline): LNHDA, SQIVND (reference sequence). The CDR3 DNA reads as TGTGCCAGTAGTAAACAGGGAAGGGACATTCAGTACTTC. It specifies CASSKQGRDIQYF.